This T cell receptor (beta chain) was sequenced during a study of naive and memory T cell subsets. A UMI-containing oligonucleotide was joined by 3' ligation to the TCR cDNA template. The SP2 primer and nested alpha and beta constant region primers amplified ligated cDNA in four rounds. TCRdb ran MiXCR on the 5' RACE reads and lists one entry per CDR3 protein. The top ten hold 2% to 3% of the sample, which has 32,000 or so distinct CDR3 sequences, 16% seen once. This clonotype was found a few times. The length of the CDR3 is 16 residues. Germline CDR1 SGHRS, CDR2 YFSETQ. V gave up 4 bases and J gave up 2 bases, with 13 bases separating them.

This TCR was sampled from a female donor in good health. The V and J genes are TRBV5-1 and TRBJ2-6, with a tentative D call TRBD1 (6 bases). The CDR3: CASSPDEGAGANVLTF. The CDR3 DNA sequence: TGCGCCAGCAGCCCCGATGAGGGGGCTGGGGCCAACGTCCTGACTTTC.